This T cell receptor (beta chain) stems from a study of blood T cell repertoires in COVID-19. Overall study: Specimens from acute and convalescent COVID-19 originated in the United States, Italy and Spain. PBMCs, B-cell-depleted T cells, or T cells were the source of the cDNA or gDNA that made up the material.

CDR3 length equals 13 residues. Germline CDR1 is LNHDA and CDR2 is SQIVND (reference sequence). V was shortened by 5 bases and J by 0 bases, with 6 bases between the two germline ends. In the original workflow: Amplification from reference gene primers served as the basis for estimated nucleated cell counts. The data were produced by immunoSEQ multiplex PCR, yet TCRdb's version contains in-frame clones alone and is incomplete. That table furnishes V, J and clone size, whereas the DNA furnished D and trimming. The sample carries approximately 280,000 clones, under 90% recorded once. This receptor was taken from a man in his fifties or sixties with acute or convalescent COVID-19. The material sequenced was peripheral blood. The J gene is TRBJ2-3, the V gene TRBV19; D not certain. Here the CDR3 reads CASSHGSTDTQYF. CDR3 coding DNA: TGTGCCAGTAGTCACGGGAGCACAGATACGCAGTATTTT. Filled out from reference TRBV19 and TRBJ2-3, the complete variable domain reads DGGITQSPKYLFRKEGQNVTLSCEQNLNHDAMYWYRQDPGQGLRLIYYSQIVNDFQKGDIAEGYSVSREKKESFPLTVTSAQKNPTAFYLCASSHGSTDTQYFGPGTRLTVL.